This T cell receptor (beta chain) was sequenced for a study of blood T cell repertoires in COVID-19. Study as a whole: Collection of acute and convalescent COVID-19 samples took place in the United States, Italy and Spain.

TCRdb's table, derived via immunoSEQ multiplex PCR, lists solely in-frame clones and lacks some. This repertoire shows some 96,000 clones, more than 75% found once; its top ten account for 13%. Germline trimming cut 4 bases from V and 4 bases from J; bases unmatched to any gene: 10. The CDR3 has 16 residues. Germline-derived CDR1 and CDR2 are KGHSH and LQKENI. The chain joins TRBV18 to TRBJ2-5; 9 positions match TRBD1. The TCR sequence derives from a human donor in a cohort sampled during active COVID-19. Material: peripheral blood. CDR3 sequence (DNA): TGTGCCAGCTCACAATTTAGGGACAGGGCGGCAGAGACCCAGTACTTC. Translation gives CASSQFRDRAAETQYF.